The text below deals with one T cell receptor (beta chain). Germline CDR1 is SGHTA and CDR2 is FQGTGA. V was pared by 7 bases and J by 3 bases, with 16 bases between. This CDR3 is 14 amino acids long. This record belongs to a study of blood T cell repertoires in COVID-19. Using immunoSEQ multiplex PCR, the repertoire was profiled, and TCRdb retains in-frame clones only, with some absent. The sample includes around 64,000 clones, 70% to 80% of them seen just once. This clonotype originated in a man aged 55 to 70 with acute or convalescent COVID-19. This chain uses TRBV7-3 with TRBJ2-7, with a tentative D call TRBD2 (5 bases). Sequencing was carried out using peripheral blood. CDR3 in DNA: TGTGCCAGCAACGTTACTAGGGCAGGCTACGAGCAGTACTTC. Translating it yields CASNVTRAGYEQYF.